A selection of T cell receptor beta chains follows, all from one sample in a study of T-cell memory formation after mild COVID-19. TCRdb passed the 5' RACE reads through MiXCR, listing each CDR3 protein once. The table includes roughly 300,000 distinct CDR3 sequences, roughly 15% detected once. The specimen was PBMCs or a T cell subset sorted from them (not recorded which). These receptors were taken from a man in his late teens or twenties who had mild COVID-19 (a few samples of this study predate the infection). Cell type and time point are not known. Each CDR3 is given with its conserved first and last residue. Fields, in order: clone size, D gene, J gene, CDR3 length, V gene, CDR3 protein, CDR3 DNA. The D gene is left open where the match is weak. Clone size is stated in some rows and not others, as once, few, many or a class when expanded.

>few|TRBD2|TRBJ2-3|13|TRBV2
CASSGRGTDTQYF
TGTGCCTCCTCAGGGAGGGGCACAGATACGCAGTATTTT
>few|TRBD1|TRBJ1-2|14|TRBV4-2
CASSQADRGYGYTF
TGTGCCAGCAGCCAGGCGGACAGGGGCTATGGCTACACCTTC
>once|.|TRBJ2-5|11|TRBV20-1
CSAGVAETQYF
TGCAGTGCTGGAGTGGCGGAGACCCAGTACTTC
>.|TRBD2|TRBJ2-3|14|TRBV20-1
CSASSGGAGGPQYF
TGCAGTGCTTCTAGCGGGGGGGCCGGTGGTCCGCAGTATTTT
>.|.|TRBJ1-3|14|TRBV7-6
CASSLVVNPNTIYF
TGTGCCAGCAGCTTAGTTGTGAATCCCAACACTATATATTTT
>few|.|TRBJ1-4|13|TRBV12-3/TRBV12-4
CASSSQINEKLFF
TGTGCCAGCAGTTCCCAGATTAATGAAAAACTGTTTTTT
>.|.|TRBJ2-3|15|TRBV4-3
CASSHEGASTDTQYF
TGCGCCAGCAGCCACGAAGGGGCAAGCACAGATACGCAGTATTTT
>few|TRBD1|TRBJ2-7|15|TRBV4-2
CASSQMGQGETEQYF
TGTGCCAGCAGCCAAATGGGACAGGGGGAAACTGAGCAGTACTTC
>few|TRBD1|TRBJ1-2|14|TRBV6-5
CASRGQGGRYGYTF
TGTGCCAGCAGGGGACAGGGAGGACGGTATGGCTACACCTTC
>few|TRBD1|TRBJ1-2|15|TRBV4-1
CASSQGPGQGNGYTF
TGCGCCAGCAGCCAAGGACCGGGACAGGGGAATGGCTACACCTTC
>few|.|TRBJ2-2|16|TRBV5-1
CASSLEAGANTGELFF
TGCGCCAGCAGCTTGGAAGCGGGTGCGAACACCGGGGAGCTGTTTTTT
>.|.|TRBJ2-3|16|TRBV7-9
CASSSARQTSTDTQYF
TGTGCCAGCAGCTCCGCGAGACAAACTAGCACAGATACGCAGTATTTT
>.|.|TRBJ2-1|15|TRBV2
CASSNTASSYNEQFF
TGTGCCAGCAGTAATACAGCCAGCTCCTACAATGAGCAGTTCTTC
>.|.|TRBJ2-5|14|TRBV24-1
CATSDPQYQETQYF
TGTGCCACCAGTGATCCTCAGTACCAAGAGACCCAGTACTTC
>many|.|TRBJ2-5|11|TRBV10-3
CAISELETQYF
TGTGCCATCAGTGAGTTGGAGACCCAGTACTTC
>few|.|TRBJ1-2|14|TRBV9
CASSVAEGLYGYTF
TGTGCCAGCAGCGTAGCGGAGGGGCTCTATGGCTACACCTTC
>few|.|TRBJ1-1|12|TRBV30
CARDRVNTEAFF
TGTGCCCGGGACCGAGTGAACACTGAAGCTTTCTTT
>.|.|TRBJ2-3|13|TRBV5-4
CASRGPWADTQYF
TGTGCCAGCAGAGGACCGTGGGCAGATACGCAGTATTTT
>.|TRBD1|TRBJ1-1|15|TRBV4-1
CASSHGQGLWAEAFF
TGCGCCAGCAGCCACGGACAGGGGCTTTGGGCTGAAGCTTTCTTT
>.|TRBD2|TRBJ2-2|15|TRBV2
CASSEQRGWTGELFF
TGTGCCAGCAGTGAGCAGCGGGGGTGGACCGGGGAGCTGTTTTTT
>few|.|TRBJ2-1|13|TRBV6-5
CASRTGLYNEQFF
TGTGCCAGCAGGACGGGACTGTACAATGAGCAGTTCTTC
>few|TRBD1|TRBJ1-6|16|TRBV7-2
CASSPNGQGLGSPLHF
TGTGCCAGCAGCCCAAACGGACAGGGACTAGGGTCACCCCTCCACTTT
>few|.|TRBJ1-2|14|TRBV24-1
CATSDFPRSYGYTF
TGTGCCACCAGTGATTTCCCTCGATCCTATGGCTACACCTTC
>.|.|TRBJ2-3|15|TRBV6-5
CASQETPRGTDTQYF
TGTGCCAGCCAGGAAACTCCTCGGGGTACAGATACGCAGTATTTT
>many|TRBD1|TRBJ2-5|17|TRBV7-9
CASSTPIQTGYQETQYF
TGTGCCAGCAGCACCCCCATCCAGACAGGGTACCAAGAGACCCAGTACTTC
>.|.|TRBJ1-2|15|TRBV7-2
CASSSPSAGHYGYTF
TGTGCCAGCAGCTCTCCCTCCGCAGGGCATTATGGCTACACCTTC
>.|.|TRBJ2-4|13|TRBV29-1
CSVESGEADIQYF
TGCAGCGTTGAATCGGGGGAGGCGGACATTCAGTACTTC
>.|TRBD2|TRBJ2-1|16|TRBV12-3/TRBV12-4
CASRESSGGEYNEQFF
TGTGCCAGCAGAGAATCTAGCGGGGGAGAATACAATGAGCAGTTCTTC
>few|.|TRBJ2-3|13|TRBV12-3/TRBV12-4
CAVSRWGRDTQYF
TGTGCCGTCTCGAGGTGGGGGAGAGATACGCAGTATTTT
>many|TRBD1|TRBJ2-7|15|TRBV6-5
CASSYSQGALYEQYF
TGTGCCAGCAGTTACTCGCAGGGGGCACTCTACGAGCAGTACTTC
>.|.|TRBJ2-2|15|TRBV5-8
CASSFQGLRTGELFF
TGTGCCAGCAGCTTTCAGGGGCTTAGGACCGGGGAGCTGTTTTTT
>.|TRBD1|TRBJ1-6|15|TRBV6-2/TRBV6-3
CASIHPGQGNSPLHF
TGTGCCAGCATTCACCCGGGACAGGGGAATTCACCCCTCCACTTT
>.|TRBD1|TRBJ2-2|15|TRBV5-1
CASSQQGAHTGELFF
TGCGCCAGCAGTCAACAGGGGGCGCACACCGGGGAGCTGTTTTTT
>many|.|TRBJ2-2|18|TRBV7-6
CASSKRRAGFLNTGELFF
TGTGCCAGCAGCAAGAGGCGGGCAGGGTTCTTGAACACCGGGGAGCTGTTTTTT
>few|.|TRBJ1-1|13|TRBV15
CATSRTGNTEAFF
TGTGCCACCAGCAGAACAGGGAACACTGAAGCTTTCTTT
>.|.|TRBJ2-1|14|TRBV5-1
CASSPPGGGNEQFF
TGCGCCAGCAGCCCGCCCGGGGGAGGAAATGAGCAGTTCTTC
>.|.|TRBJ2-1|14|TRBV11-3
CASKVGQDYNEQFF
TGTGCCAGCAAGGTGGGGCAGGACTACAATGAGCAGTTCTTC
>many|.|TRBJ1-2|18|TRBV3-1
CASSRVSGTGGGHYGYTF
TGTGCCAGCAGCCGGGTATCCGGGACCGGGGGTGGGCACTATGGCTACACCTTC
>.|.|TRBJ1-5|13|TRBV12-5
CASGQGDDQPQHF
TGTGCTAGTGGCCAGGGCGACGATCAGCCCCAGCATTTT
>many|.|TRBJ1-4|11|TRBV20-1
CSALDNEKLFF
TGCAGTGCTTTAGATAATGAAAAACTGTTTTTT
>many|.|TRBJ2-7|13|TRBV5-1
CASSFDPSYEQYF
TGCGCCAGCAGCTTTGATCCCTCCTACGAGCAGTACTTC
>.|.|TRBJ1-5|14|TRBV6-4
CASSTAQGTQPQHF
TGTGCCAGCAGCACAGCACAGGGTACGCAGCCCCAGCATTTT
>.|TRBD2|TRBJ2-2|17|TRBV5-1
CASSQLAGGPNTGELFF
TGCGCCAGCAGCCAACTAGCGGGGGGGCCCAACACCGGGGAGCTGTTTTTT
>few|TRBD1|TRBJ1-1|15|TRBV5-1
CASSKTGTANTEAFF
TGCGCCAGCAGCAAGACAGGGACGGCGAACACTGAAGCTTTCTTT
>.|.|TRBJ2-2|14|TRBV12-3/TRBV12-4
CASDPFYDTGELFF
TGTGCCAGCGACCCCTTCTACGACACCGGGGAGCTGTTTTTT
>few|.|TRBJ2-1|14|TRBV12-3/TRBV12-4
CASSLAISDNEQFF
TGTGCCAGCAGTTTAGCGATTAGTGACAATGAGCAGTTCTTC
>few|TRBD2|TRBJ2-3|16|TRBV7-3
CASSHQLAGGTDTQYF
TGTGCCAGCAGCCATCAACTAGCGGGGGGGACAGATACGCAGTATTTT
>.|.|TRBJ2-5|13|TRBV7-2
CASSYMEAETQYF
TGTGCCAGCAGCTACATGGAGGCAGAGACCCAGTACTTC
>many|.|TRBJ2-7|18|TRBV20-1
CSAKGRRTRAGQAYEQYF
TGCAGTGCTAAGGGACGGCGTACCAGAGCGGGACAGGCCTACGAGCAGTACTTC
>.|TRBD1|TRBJ2-2|17|TRBV4-3
CASSQDPGTDRTGELFF
TGCGCCAGCAGCCAAGATCCCGGGACAGATCGCACCGGGGAGCTGTTTTTT
>many|TRBD2|TRBJ2-1|12|TRBV4-1
CASSHTSGEQFF
TGCGCCAGCAGCCACACTAGCGGGGAGCAGTTCTTC
>many|.|TRBJ2-7|12|TRBV29-1
CSVEGDSYEQYF
TGCAGCGTTGAAGGGGATTCCTACGAGCAGTACTTC
>.|.|TRBJ2-1|17|TRBV18
CASSPGSGGRSYNEQFF
TGTGCCAGCTCACCAGGGTCCGGGGGCAGGTCCTACAATGAGCAGTTCTTC
>.|TRBD1|TRBJ2-7|16|TRBV7-9
CASSPPGTGIIYEQYF
TGTGCCAGCAGCCCCCCCGGGACAGGGATCATCTACGAGCAGTACTTC
>few|.|TRBJ1-2|14|TRBV5-1
CASSSGTYNYGYTF
TGCGCCAGCAGCTCTGGGACTTACAACTATGGCTACACCTTC
>few|TRBD2|TRBJ2-5|16|TRBV5-1
CASSLGRRGFQETQYF
TGCGCCAGCAGCTTGGGGCGGCGGGGGTTCCAAGAGACCCAGTACTTC
>few|.|TRBJ2-7|13|TRBV29-1
CSVEPGFGYEQYF
TGCAGCGTTGAACCCGGTTTCGGATACGAGCAGTACTTC